This is a list of T cell receptor beta chains from one sample in a study of blood T cell repertoires in COVID-19. Assay: immunoSEQ multiplex PCR; the TCRdb copy retains only in-frame clones and omits some. The data contain roughly 300,000 clones, around 87% of them singletons. Sequenced material: peripheral blood. The receptors were sampled from a woman aged 35 to 49 who had recovered from COVID-19. CDR3s include the opening cysteine and the closing phenylalanine or tryptophan. D genes are given only for firm matches. Rows give clone size only sometimes, using once, few, many, or a class for an expanded clone.

d_gene | abundance | j_gene | v_gene | CDR3aa | CDR3nt
TRBD1 | few | TRBJ1-3 | TRBV5-4 | CASSLWTGAGNTIYF | TGTGCCAGCAGCCTGTGGACAGGGGCCGGAAACACCATATATTTT
. | . | TRBJ2-5 | TRBV5-1 | CASSMLPGQEETQYF | TGCGCCAGCAGCATGCTACCGGGACAAGAAGAGACCCAGTACTTC
. | . | TRBJ1-1 | TRBV2 | CASRPGGTNTEAFF | TGTGCCAGTAGACCCGGGGGAACCAACACTGAAGCTTTCTTT
TRBD1 | once | TRBJ1-1 | TRBV7-2 | CASSSQTGIEAFF | TGTGCCAGCAGCTCCCAGACAGGGATTGAAGCTTTCTTT
TRBD1 | once | TRBJ1-2 | TRBV24-1 | CATHPLGQGQSPSYGYTF | TGTGCCACCCACCCCCTGGGACAGGGGCAATCCCCCTCCTATGGCTACACCTTC
. | once | TRBJ2-5 | TRBV6-5 | CASSYVGGSQETQYF | TGTGCCAGCAGTTACGTCGGAGGGTCCCAAGAGACCCAGTACTTC
TRBD1 | once | TRBJ1-6 | TRBV2 | CASRGTGSYNSPLHF | TGTGCCAGCAGAGGGACAGGGTCCTATAATTCACCCCTCCACTTT
. | . | TRBJ1-6 | TRBV7-2 | CASSSHRGGTNSPLHF | TGTGCCAGCAGCTCCCACCGGGGGGGGACTAATTCACCCCTCCACTTT
TRBD2 | . | TRBJ2-5 | TRBV10-3 | CAISLAGGRETQYF | TGTGCCATCAGTCTAGCGGGGGGCCGAGAGACCCAGTACTTC
TRBD1 | . | TRBJ2-3 | TRBV4-1 | CASSHTKARTGRTDTQYF | TGCGCCAGCAGCCACACCAAAGCCCGGACAGGACGCACAGATACGCAGTATTTT
TRBD1 | . | TRBJ2-5 | TRBV5-4 | CASSLGTTGGTQETQYF | TGTGCCAGCAGCTTGGGAACGACAGGGGGGACCCAAGAGACCCAGTACTTC
. | . | TRBJ2-2 | TRBV2 | CASKETGELFF | TGTGCCAGCAAGGAGACCGGGGAGCTGTTTTTT
. | . | TRBJ2-7 | TRBV13 | CASSLAPPSVEQYF | TGTGCCAGCAGCTTAGCCCCCCCGTCGGTGGAGCAGTACTTC